This T cell receptor beta chain is drawn from a study of cytomegalovirus exposure and HLA in healthy donors. PCR primers comprised 60 Vbeta and 13 Jbeta primers. This table comes from immunoSEQ multiplex PCR, and its TCRdb copy is limited to in-frame clones, with some not included. The profile shows 150,000 to 200,000 clones, roughly four fifths of them singletons. Regarding the study as a whole: Fewer N-insertions (relative to the approximately 670-donor mean) were reportedly seen in an Asian-associated ancestry cluster in a later analysis.

This clone came up once. The antigen is unknown. Trimming took 2 bases from V and 3 from J, leaving 8 bases between them. CDR1 is MDHEN, CDR2 SYDVKM, per germline. This CDR3 has 14 amino acids. Input material: PBMCs. The source of this sequence is a young woman in good health and CMV-seronegative. The chain has TRBV28 and TRBJ1-3; D not certain. The CDR3 region is CASSLPGGGNTIYF. CDR3 nucleotide sequence: TGTGCCAGCAGTTTACCCGGCGGTGGAAACACCATATATTTT.